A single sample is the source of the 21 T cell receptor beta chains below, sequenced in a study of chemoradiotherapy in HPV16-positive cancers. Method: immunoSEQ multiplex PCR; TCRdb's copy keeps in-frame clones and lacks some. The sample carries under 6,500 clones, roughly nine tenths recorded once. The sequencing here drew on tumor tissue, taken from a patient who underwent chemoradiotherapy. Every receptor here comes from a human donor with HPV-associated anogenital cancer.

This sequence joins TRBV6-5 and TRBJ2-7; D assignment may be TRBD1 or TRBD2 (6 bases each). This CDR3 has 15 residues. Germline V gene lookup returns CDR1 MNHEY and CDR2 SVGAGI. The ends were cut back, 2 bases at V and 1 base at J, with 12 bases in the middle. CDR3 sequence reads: CASSYAAGQSYEQYF. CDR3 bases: TGTGCCAGCAGTTACGCCGCGGGACAATCCTACGAGCAGTACTTC.

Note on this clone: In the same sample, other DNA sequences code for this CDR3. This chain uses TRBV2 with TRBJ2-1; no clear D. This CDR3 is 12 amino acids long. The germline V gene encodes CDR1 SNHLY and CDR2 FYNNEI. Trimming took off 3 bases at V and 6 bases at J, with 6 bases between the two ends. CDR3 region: CASSDGSNEQFF. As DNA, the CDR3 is TGTGCCAGCAGTGACGGTTCCAATGAGCAGTTCTTC.

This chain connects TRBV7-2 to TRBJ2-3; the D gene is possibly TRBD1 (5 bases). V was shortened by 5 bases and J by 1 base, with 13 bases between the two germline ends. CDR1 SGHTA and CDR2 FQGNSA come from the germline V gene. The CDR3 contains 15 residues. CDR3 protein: CASSPTGQGTDTQYF. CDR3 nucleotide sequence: TGTGCCAGCAGCCCCACCGGACAAGGCACAGATACGCAGTATTTT.

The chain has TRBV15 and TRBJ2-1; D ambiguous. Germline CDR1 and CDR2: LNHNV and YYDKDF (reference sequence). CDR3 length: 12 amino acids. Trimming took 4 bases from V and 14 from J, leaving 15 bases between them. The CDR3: CATSNVGLLEFF. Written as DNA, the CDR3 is TGTGCCACCAGCAACGTAGGCCTCTTGGAGTTCTTC.

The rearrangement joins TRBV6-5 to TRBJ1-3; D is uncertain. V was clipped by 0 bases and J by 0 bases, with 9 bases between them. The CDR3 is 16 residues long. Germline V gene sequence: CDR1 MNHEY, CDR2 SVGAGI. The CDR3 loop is CASSYSDRNSGNTIYF. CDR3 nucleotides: TGTGCCAGCAGTTACTCCGACCGAAACTCTGGAAACACCATATATTTT.

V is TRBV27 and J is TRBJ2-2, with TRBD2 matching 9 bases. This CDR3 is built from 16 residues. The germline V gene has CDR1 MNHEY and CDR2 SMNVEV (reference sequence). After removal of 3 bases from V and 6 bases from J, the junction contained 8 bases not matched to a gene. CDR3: CASSFRAGGDPGELFF. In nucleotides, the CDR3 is TGTGCCAGCAGTTTTAGGGCGGGAGGGGATCCCGGGGAGCTGTTTTTT.

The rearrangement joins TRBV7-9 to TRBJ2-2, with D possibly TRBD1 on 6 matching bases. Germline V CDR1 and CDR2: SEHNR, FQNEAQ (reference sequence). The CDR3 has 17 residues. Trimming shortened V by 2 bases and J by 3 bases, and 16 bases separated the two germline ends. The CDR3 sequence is CASSLLDPGHYTGELFF. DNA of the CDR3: TGTGCCAGCAGCTTATTGGACCCGGGACATTACACCGGGGAGCTGTTTTTT. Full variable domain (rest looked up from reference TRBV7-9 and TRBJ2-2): DTGVSQNPRHKITKRGQNVTFRCDPISEHNRLYWYRQTLGQGPEFLTYFQNEAQLEKSRLLSDRFSAERPKGSFSTLEIQRTEQGDSAMYLCASSLLDPGHYTGELFFGEGSRLTVL.

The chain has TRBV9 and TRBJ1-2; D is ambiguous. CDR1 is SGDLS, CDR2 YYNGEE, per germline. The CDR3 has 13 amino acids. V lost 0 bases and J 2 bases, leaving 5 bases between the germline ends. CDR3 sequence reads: CASSVAENYGYTF. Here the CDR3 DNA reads TGTGCCAGCAGCGTAGCTGAGAACTATGGCTACACCTTC.

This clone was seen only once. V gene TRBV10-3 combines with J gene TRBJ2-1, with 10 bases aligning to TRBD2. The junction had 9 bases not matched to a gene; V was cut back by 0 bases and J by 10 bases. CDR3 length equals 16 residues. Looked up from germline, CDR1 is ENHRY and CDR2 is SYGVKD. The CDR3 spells CAISESTSGTLSEQFF. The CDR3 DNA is TGTGCCATCAGTGAGTCTACTAGCGGGACCCTAAGCGAGCAGTTCTTC.

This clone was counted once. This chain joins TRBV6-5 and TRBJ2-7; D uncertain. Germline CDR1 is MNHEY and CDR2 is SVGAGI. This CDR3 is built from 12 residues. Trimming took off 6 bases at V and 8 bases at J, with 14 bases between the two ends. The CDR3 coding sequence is TGTGCCAGCAGCCCTGGGGTGGAAAAGCAGTACTTC. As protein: CASSPGVEKQYF.

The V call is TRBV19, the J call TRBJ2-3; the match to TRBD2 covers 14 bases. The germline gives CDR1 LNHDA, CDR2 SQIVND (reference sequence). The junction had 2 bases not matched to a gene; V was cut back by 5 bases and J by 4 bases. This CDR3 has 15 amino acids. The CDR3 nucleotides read TGTGCCAGTAGTGGGACTAGCGGGAGTGCAGATACGCAGTATTTT. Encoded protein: CASSGTSGSADTQYF.

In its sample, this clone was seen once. CDR3 sequence (DNA): TGTGCCAGTAGTATCCAGCGGGAGTACGAGCAGTACTTC. This encodes CASSIQREYEQYF. The rearrangement links TRBV19 to TRBJ2-7; 8 bases map to TRBD2. There are 13 residues in the CDR3. CDR1 and CDR2 from the germline V gene are LNHDA and SQIVND (reference sequence). The V gene end was trimmed by 3 bases and the J gene end by 4 bases; junction bases not matched to a gene: 2.

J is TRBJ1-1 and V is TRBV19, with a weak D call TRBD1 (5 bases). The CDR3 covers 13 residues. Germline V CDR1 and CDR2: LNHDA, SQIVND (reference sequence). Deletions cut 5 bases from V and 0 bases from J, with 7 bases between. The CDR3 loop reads CASSATVNTEAFF. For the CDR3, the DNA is TGTGCCAGTAGTGCGACAGTGAACACTGAAGCTTTCTTT.

This chain's CDR3 is CASSQATVYEQYF. The CDR3 DNA follows: TGTGCCAGCAGCCAAGCCACTGTCTACGAGCAGTACTTC. The chain combines TRBV14 with TRBJ2-7, with D hard to call. Germline CDR1 and CDR2: SGHDN and FVKESK. Trimming removed 1 base from V and 3 bases from J, with 7 bases in between. CDR3 length equals 13 residues.

CDR3 DNA sequence: TGTGCCAGCAGTGCCCGGCCTCTGGGCCAATCCATGGATACGCAGTATTTT. Translation: CASSARPLGQSMDTQYF. The rearrangement joins TRBV6-1 to TRBJ2-3; D gene uncertain. V lost 4 bases, J lost 6 bases, and 23 bases lay in between. There are 17 residues in the CDR3. CDR1 and CDR2 (germline): MNHNS, SASEGT.

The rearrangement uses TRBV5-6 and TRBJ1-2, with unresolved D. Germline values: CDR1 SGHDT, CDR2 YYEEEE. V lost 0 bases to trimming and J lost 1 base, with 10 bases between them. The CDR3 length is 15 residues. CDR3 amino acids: CASSLAGKGNYGYTF. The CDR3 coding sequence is TGTGCCAGCAGCTTGGCGGGGAAGGGTAACTATGGCTACACCTTC.

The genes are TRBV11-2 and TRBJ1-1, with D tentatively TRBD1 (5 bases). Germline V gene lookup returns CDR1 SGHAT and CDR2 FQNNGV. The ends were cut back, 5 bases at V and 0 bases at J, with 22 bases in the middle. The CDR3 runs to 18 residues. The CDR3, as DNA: TGTGCCAGCAGCGATAGGGGACCGGCCCGCGACATGAACACTGAAGCTTTCTTT. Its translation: CASSDRGPARDMNTEAFF.

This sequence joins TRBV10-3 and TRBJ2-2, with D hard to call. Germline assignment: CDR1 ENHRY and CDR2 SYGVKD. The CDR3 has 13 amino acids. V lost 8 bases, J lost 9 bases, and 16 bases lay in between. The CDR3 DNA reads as TGTGCCATCCAAGAGACCCGGTCCCGGGAGCTGTTTTTT. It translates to CAIQETRSRELFF.

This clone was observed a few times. The CDR3 sequence: CASSLHIANTGELFF. Written as DNA, the CDR3 is TGTGCCAGCAGCTTGCATATCGCGAACACCGGGGAGCTGTTTTTT. The chain employs TRBV5-5 and TRBJ2-2; D gene ambiguous. Trimming pared 1 base from V and 0 bases from J, leaving 7 bases between. This CDR3 has 15 residues. Germline assignment: CDR1 SGHKS and CDR2 YYEKEE (reference sequence).

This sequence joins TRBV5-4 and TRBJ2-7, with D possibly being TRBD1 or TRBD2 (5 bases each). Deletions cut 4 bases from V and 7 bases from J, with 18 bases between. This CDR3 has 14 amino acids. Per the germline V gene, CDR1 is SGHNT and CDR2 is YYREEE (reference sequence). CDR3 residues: CASSLQGPLGEQYF. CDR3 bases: TGTGCCAGCAGCCTCCAGGGACCCCTGGGGGAGCAGTACTTC.

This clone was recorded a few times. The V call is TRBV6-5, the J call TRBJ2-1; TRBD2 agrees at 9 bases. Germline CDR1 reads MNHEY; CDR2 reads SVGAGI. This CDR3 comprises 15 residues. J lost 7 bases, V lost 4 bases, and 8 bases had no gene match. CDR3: CASSLGSGSRNEQFF. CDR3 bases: TGTGCCAGCAGTTTGGGTAGCGGGAGTCGAAATGAGCAGTTCTTC.